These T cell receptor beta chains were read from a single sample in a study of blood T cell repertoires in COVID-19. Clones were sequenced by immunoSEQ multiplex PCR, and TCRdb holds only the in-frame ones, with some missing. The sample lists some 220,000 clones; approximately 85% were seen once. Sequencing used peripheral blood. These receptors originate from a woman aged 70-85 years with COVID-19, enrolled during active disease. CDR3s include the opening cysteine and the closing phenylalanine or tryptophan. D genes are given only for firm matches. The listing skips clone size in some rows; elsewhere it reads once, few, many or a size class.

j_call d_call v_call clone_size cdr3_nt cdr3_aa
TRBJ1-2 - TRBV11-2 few TGTGCCAGCAGCGGACAGCCTAACTATGGCTACACCTTC CASSGQPNYGYTF
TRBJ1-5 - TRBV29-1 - TGCAGCGTTCTAAATAGCAATCAGCCCCAGCATTTT CSVLNSNQPQHF
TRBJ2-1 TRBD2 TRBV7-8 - TGTGCCAGCAGCTTAGTTCGGGCAATGTGGGGGGGTTCCTACAATGAGCAGTTCTTC CASSLVRAMWGGSYNEQFF
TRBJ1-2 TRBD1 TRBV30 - TGTGCCTGGAGTGTGGGGACAGGGACTAACTATGGCTACACCTTC CAWSVGTGTNYGYTF
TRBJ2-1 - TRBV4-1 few TGCGCCAGCAGCCAAGATAGGGGAGGTAGCGCCAGCTCCTACAATGAGCAGTTCTTC CASSQDRGGSASSYNEQFF
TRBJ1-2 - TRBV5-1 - TGCGCCAGCAGCTCCGACGGGGACTATGGCTACACCTTC CASSSDGDYGYTF
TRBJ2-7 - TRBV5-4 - TGTGCCCGCCGCGGGGGAGGGGGGGCCCCTTTCTACGAGCAGTACTTC CARRGGGGAPFYEQYF
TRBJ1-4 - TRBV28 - TGTGCCAGCAGTGCCCCCAGGGTCGGTAATGAAAAACTGTTTTTT CASSAPRVGNEKLFF
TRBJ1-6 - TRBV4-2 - TGTGCCAGCAGCTCTCGTGTTAGGGGAGGGAATTCACCCCTCCACTTT CASSSRVRGGNSPLHF
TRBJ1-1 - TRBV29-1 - TGCAGCGGAGGACAGTTAAACACTGAAGCTTTCTTT CSGGQLNTEAFF
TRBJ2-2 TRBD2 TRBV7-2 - TGTGCCAGCAGCCCCAGCGGGAGGGTGGGAACCGGGGAGCTGTTTTTT CASSPSGRVGTGELFF
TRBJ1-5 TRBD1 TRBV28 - TGTGCCAGCAGTTTACCTGGACAGGGCCCCAATCAGCCCCAGCATTTT CASSLPGQGPNQPQHF
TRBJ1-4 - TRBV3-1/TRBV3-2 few TGTGCCAGCAGCCAAGAGCGAGAAAAACTGTTTTTT CASSQEREKLFF
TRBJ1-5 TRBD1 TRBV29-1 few TGCAGCGTCCGGACAGGGTTAAGTAGCAATCAGCCCCAGCATTTT CSVRTGLSSNQPQHF
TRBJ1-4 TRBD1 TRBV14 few TGTGCCAGCAGCCGGACAGGGGGGAATAATGAAAAACTGTTTTTT CASSRTGGNNEKLFF
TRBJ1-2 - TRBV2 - TGTGCCAGCAGGACAGACGCCTATGGCTACACCTTC CASRTDAYGYTF
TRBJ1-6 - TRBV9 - TGTGCCAGCAGCGTAGTAGCCCTAAACTCACCCCTCCACTTT CASSVVALNSPLHF
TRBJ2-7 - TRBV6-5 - TGTGCCAGCAGTTACCTCGGGGTCGGCGAGCAGTACTTC CASSYLGVGEQYF
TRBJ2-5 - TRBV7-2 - TGTGCCAGCAGCCTCGGGACACCCAGGGGATCGTTCGAGACCCAGTACTTC CASSLGTPRGSFETQYF
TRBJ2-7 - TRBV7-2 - TGTGCCAGCAGCTCCACACCTAGTAAAGAGCAGTACTTC CASSSTPSKEQYF
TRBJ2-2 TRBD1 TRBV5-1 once TGCGCCAGCAGCCTCGGACCGGGACAGGGAGGGTCCGGGGAGCTGTTTTTT CASSLGPGQGGSGELFF
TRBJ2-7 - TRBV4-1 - TGCGCCAGCAGCCCCTTTGTGGATAGCCCCTACGAGCAGTACTTC CASSPFVDSPYEQYF
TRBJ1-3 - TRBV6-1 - TGTGCCAGCAGTGCGAGTCTCACTAGGTCTGGAAACACCATATATTTT CASSASLTRSGNTIYF
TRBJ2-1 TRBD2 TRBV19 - TGTGCCAGTAGACACTTGACTAGCGGGAGGGCCTTCAATGAGCAGTTCTTC CASRHLTSGRAFNEQFF
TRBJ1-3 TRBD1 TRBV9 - TGTGCCAGCAGCGTATCCGGGACAGGAGACTCTGGAAACACCATATATTTT CASSVSGTGDSGNTIYF
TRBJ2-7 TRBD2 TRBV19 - TGTGCCAGCGCGGGGGGGGACGGGAGCTCCTACGAGCAGTACTTC CASAGGDGSSYEQYF
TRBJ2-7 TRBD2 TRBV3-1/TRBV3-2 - TGTGCCAGCAGCCAACTAGCGGGAGGTGTCGAGCAGTACTTC CASSQLAGGVEQYF
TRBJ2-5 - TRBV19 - TGTGCCAGCTCGACAGGTCGCCAAGAGACCCAGTACTTC CASSTGRQETQYF
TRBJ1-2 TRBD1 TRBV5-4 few TGTGCCATTTTTTACAGGGGTCTAAACTCTAACTATGGCTACACCTTC CAIFYRGLNSNYGYTF
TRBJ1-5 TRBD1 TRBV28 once TGTGCCAGCAGGGGACAGGGGACTAGCAATCAGCCCCAGCATTTT CASRGQGTSNQPQHF
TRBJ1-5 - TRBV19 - TGTGCCAGCCGACGGGGCAATCAGCCCCAGCATTTT CASRRGNQPQHF
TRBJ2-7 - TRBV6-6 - TGTGCCAGCACCCCCGGGGCGGGGACCAACTACGAGCAGTACTTC CASTPGAGTNYEQYF
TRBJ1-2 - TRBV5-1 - TGCGCCAGCAGCGACAACAACTATGGCTACACCTTC CASSDNNYGYTF
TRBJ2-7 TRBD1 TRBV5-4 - TGTGCCAGCACGAGGAACAGGGGGCTCAGGCCCTACGAGCAGTACTTC CASTRNRGLRPYEQYF
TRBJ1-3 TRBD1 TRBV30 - TGTGCCTGGAGTGCCGGGACAGCCTCTGGAAACACCATATATTTT CAWSAGTASGNTIYF
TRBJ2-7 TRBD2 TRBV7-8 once TGTGCCAGCAGCTTGACTAGCGGGAGGGCCTACGAGCAGTACTTC CASSLTSGRAYEQYF
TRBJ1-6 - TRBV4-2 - TGTGCCAGCAGCCAAGATGAAGGGGGTTTTAATTCACCCCTCCACTTT CASSQDEGGFNSPLHF
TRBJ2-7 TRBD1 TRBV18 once TGTGCCAGCTCACCGACAGGGGAGGAGGGCGAGCAGTACTTC CASSPTGEEGEQYF
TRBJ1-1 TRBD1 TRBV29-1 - TGCAGCGTTCAATCATGGCCGGGACAGGGGACCGGGAACACTGAAGCTTTCTTT CSVQSWPGQGTGNTEAFF
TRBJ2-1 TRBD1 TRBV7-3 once TGTGCCAGCAGCTTAACGGCAGGGGGCGCATACCCCTGGGAGCAGTTCTTC CASSLTAGGAYPWEQFF
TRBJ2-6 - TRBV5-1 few TGCGCCAGCAGCTTGGAGGGGTTATCTACTGGGGCCAACGTCCTGACTTTC CASSLEGLSTGANVLTF
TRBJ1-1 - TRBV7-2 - TGTGCCAGCACCCTCCTCGGTTTTAACACTGAAGCTTTCTTT CASTLLGFNTEAFF